This TCR beta chain was captured by sequencing in a study of radiotherapy plus CTLA-4 blockade in lung cancer. Overall study: Of all patients, around 20% responded objectively and 25% to 40% showed disease control.

About this clone itself: Antigen specificity is unknown.

Overall study results and limits: The best prediction of response reportedly came from early blood T cell clone dynamics, with interferon-beta. Radiotherapy with ipilimumab was followed by blood expansion of tumor-derived clones.

With ipilimumab providing CTLA-4 blockade, focal radiation was administered to patients who had chemo-refractory metastatic non-small-cell lung cancer. Using immunoSEQ multiplex PCR, the repertoire was profiled, and TCRdb retains in-frame clones only, with some absent. The table shows under 55,000 clones, with around 80% occurring only once. The CDR3 runs to 15 residues. V dropped 2 bases and J dropped 5; count of bases not matched to a gene: 3. The germline gives CDR1 SGDLS, CDR2 YYNGEE. The source of this sequence is a human donor with non-small cell lung cancer who had a partial response to radiotherapy plus ipilimumab. J is TRBJ2-4 and V is TRBV9; 11 nucleotides match TRBD1. The sample was peripheral blood, taken from a patient treated with radiotherapy plus ipilimumab. DNA of the CDR3: TGTGCCAGCAGCGTTTGGGGACAGGGGGAAAACATTCAGTACTTC. This encodes CASSVWGQGENIQYF.